This T cell receptor (beta chain) came from a study of blood T cell repertoires in COVID-19. Generated by immunoSEQ multiplex PCR, the TCRdb table keeps only in-frame clones and is missing some. The sample lists 490,000 or so clones, around nine tenths occurring once. Donors were grouped by their self-reported clinical history. Recovered Cohort 3 donors showed two negative PCRs, clearance, or symptom resolution. V shed 6 bases, J shed 9 bases, and the junction held 6 bases outside the gene matches. The CDR3 is 13 residues long. Germline V CDR1 and CDR2: LNHDA, SQIVND (reference sequence). What was sequenced was PBMCs or T cells enriched from blood (not recorded which). This receptor was obtained from an older woman who had recovered from COVID-19. V usage is TRBV19 and J usage is TRBJ2-4; TRBD1 aligns across 9 bases. The DNA for the CDR3 is TGTGCCAGTAGCACAGGGGGCGGGGGCATTCAGTACTTC. This gives the protein CASSTGGGGIQYF.